Below, one TCR beta chain is given with its context. Its target is not known. These data originate in a study of response to subunit inactivated influenza vaccine. Study-wide points: Few new T cells, the authors suggested, are recruited by each seasonal influenza vaccination.

TCRdb called the RT-PCR reads again in MiXCR, with one record for every CDR3 protein. The table has about half a million distinct CDR3 sequences, roughly 27% seen once. This TCR came from a man aged 45 to 65 who received an inactivated influenza vaccine. The sequencing here drew on CD4+ T cells sorted from PBMCs, taken 5 days after vaccination.

DNA for the CDR3: TGTGCCAGCAGTTACTCGCTCTTAGCGGGGGGCCAGGAGCAGTTCTTC. This translates into CASSYSLLAGGQEQFF. The chain recombines TRBV6-5 with TRBJ2-1; 10 nucleotides match TRBD2. V dropped 0 bases and J dropped 10; count of bases not matched to a gene: 9. The CDR3 contains 16 residues. In germline, CDR1 is MNHEY, CDR2 SVGAGI.